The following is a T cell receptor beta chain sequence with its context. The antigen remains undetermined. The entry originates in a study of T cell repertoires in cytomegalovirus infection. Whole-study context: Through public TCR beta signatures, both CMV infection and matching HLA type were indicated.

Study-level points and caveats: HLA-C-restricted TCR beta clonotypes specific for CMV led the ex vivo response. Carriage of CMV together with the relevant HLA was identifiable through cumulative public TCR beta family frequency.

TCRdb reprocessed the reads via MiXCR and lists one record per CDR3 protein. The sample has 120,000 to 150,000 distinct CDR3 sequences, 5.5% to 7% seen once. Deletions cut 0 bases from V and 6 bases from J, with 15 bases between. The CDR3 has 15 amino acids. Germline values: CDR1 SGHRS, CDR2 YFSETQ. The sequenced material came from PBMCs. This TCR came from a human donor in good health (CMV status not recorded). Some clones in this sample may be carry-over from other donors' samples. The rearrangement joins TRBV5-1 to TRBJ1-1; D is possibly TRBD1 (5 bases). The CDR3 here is CASSLDGGARAEAFF. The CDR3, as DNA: TGCGCCAGCAGCTTGGACGGGGGAGCGCGAGCTGAAGCTTTCTTT.